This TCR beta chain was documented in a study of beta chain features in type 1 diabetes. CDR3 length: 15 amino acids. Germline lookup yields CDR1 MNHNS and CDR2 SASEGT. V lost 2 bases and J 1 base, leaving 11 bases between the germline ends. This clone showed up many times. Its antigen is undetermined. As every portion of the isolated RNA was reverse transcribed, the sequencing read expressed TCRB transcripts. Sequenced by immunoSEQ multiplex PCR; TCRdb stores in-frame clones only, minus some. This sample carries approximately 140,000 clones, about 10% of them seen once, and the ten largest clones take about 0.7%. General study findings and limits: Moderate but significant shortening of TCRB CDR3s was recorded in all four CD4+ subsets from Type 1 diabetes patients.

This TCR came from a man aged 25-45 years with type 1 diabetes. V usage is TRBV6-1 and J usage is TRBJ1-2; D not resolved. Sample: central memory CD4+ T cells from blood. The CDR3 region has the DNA TGTGCCAGCAGTGAAAATCGCGGCATTAACTATGGCTACACCTTC. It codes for CASSENRGINYGYTF.